These 21 T cell receptor beta chains came from one sample sequenced in a study of cytomegalovirus exposure and HLA in healthy donors. Primers included in the PCR were 60 Vbeta and 13 Jbeta primers. Data came from immunoSEQ multiplex PCR; TCRdb stores just in-frame clones and leaves some out. The table has 200,000 or so clones, 82% seen once. Specimen: PBMCs. The origin of the receptors is a woman in her thirties or forties in good health and CMV-seronegative.

This clone was detected a few times. The rearrangement joins TRBV6-5 to TRBJ2-6; 7 bases are a match to TRBD2. Per germline, CDR1 MNHEY and CDR2 SVGAGI. The CDR3 is 15 residues long. J was trimmed by 0 bases and V by 6 bases; bases with no gene match: 2. The CDR3 sequence: CASRGGPSGANVLTF. The CDR3 coding sequence is TGTGCCAGCAGGGGAGGGCCCTCTGGGGCCAACGTCCTGACTTTC.

The chain has TRBV7-9 and TRBJ2-7; TRBD2 might be the D (5 bases). In germline, CDR1 is SEHNR, CDR2 FQNEAQ (reference sequence). V gave up 10 bases and J gave up 1 base, with 20 bases separating them. CDR3 size: 15 residues. The CDR3: CAIQPEGVDSYEQYF. Written as DNA, the CDR3 is TGTGCCATCCAGCCCGAGGGCGTCGATTCCTACGAGCAGTACTTC. Filled out from reference TRBV7-9 and TRBJ2-7, the complete variable domain reads DTGVSQNPRHKITKRGQNVTFRCDPISEHNRLYWYRQTLGQGPEFLTYFQNEAQLEKSRLLSDRFSAERPKGSFSTLEIQRTEQGDSAMYLCAIQPEGVDSYEQYFGPGTRLTVT.

This chain uses TRBV7-9 with TRBJ1-1; D is perhaps TRBD1 (5 bases). The germline V and J ends were trimmed by 2 bases and 8 bases, with 9 bases remaining between them. CDR1 and CDR2 (germline): SEHNR, FQNEAQ (reference sequence). CDR3 length equals 12 residues. The CDR3 DNA reads TGTGCCAGCAGCTTAACAGGTCCAGAAGCTTTCTTT. Amino acids: CASSLTGPEAFF.

This clone was counted a single time. This rearrangement joins TRBV6-1 to TRBJ1-5, with D tentatively TRBD1 (6 bases). Trimming removed 4 bases from V and 2 bases from J, with 9 bases in between. In germline, CDR1 is MNHNS, CDR2 SASEGT. CDR3 length equals 14 residues. CDR3 DNA sequence: TGTGCCAGCAGTGGGACAGCAGGCAATCAGCCCCAGCATTTT. Translated: CASSGTAGNQPQHF.

The chain uses TRBV10-2 and TRBJ2-5, with TRBD1 matching 7 bases. The CDR3 contains 15 residues. Trimming cost V 8 bases and J 5 bases; bases outside gene matches: 14. Looked up from germline, CDR1 is WSHSY and CDR2 is SAAADI. CDR3 loop: CASGGWTPQGETQYF. In DNA form, the CDR3 reads TGCGCCAGCGGGGGTTGGACACCACAGGGGGAGACCCAGTACTTC.

The chain uses TRBV5-1 and TRBJ2-1, with D perhaps TRBD2 (6 bases). V lost 2 bases, J lost 8 bases, and 14 bases lay in between. Germline CDR1 SGHRS, CDR2 YFSETQ. The CDR3 is 14 residues long. CDR3 loop: CASSLGTFIDEQFF. The CDR3, as DNA: TGCGCCAGCAGCTTAGGGACTTTTATCGATGAGCAGTTCTTC. Drawing the rest from reference TRBV5-1 and TRBJ2-1, the complete variable domain is KAGVTQTPRYLIKTRGQQVTLSCSPISGHRSVSWYQQTPGQGLQFLFEYFSETQRNKGNFPGRFSGRQFSNSRSEMNVSTLELGDSALYLCASSLGTFIDEQFFGPGTRLTVL.

This clone came up a few times. CDR3 sequence (DNA): TGTGCCAGCAGCTCTCCCCGGACAGGGTCTTCGAATTCACCCCTCCACTTT. It codes for CASSSPRTGSSNSPLHF. This chain uses TRBV5-4 with TRBJ1-6; TRBD1 matches 8 bases. The ends lost 3 bases at V and 7 bases at J; junction bases unmatched: 12. Germline V CDR1 and CDR2: SGHNT, YYREEE (reference sequence). CDR3 size: 17 residues.

The V and J genes are TRBV10-1 and TRBJ2-2, with 9 bases matching TRBD2. Germline V gene data show CDR1 as WNHNN and CDR2 as SYGVQD (reference sequence). The CDR3 extends over 18 amino acids. J lost 4 bases, V lost 6 bases, and 15 bases had no gene match. CDR3 sequence: CASRALTSGPAGTGELFF. The CDR3, as DNA: TGCGCCAGCAGGGCCTTGACTAGCGGACCCGCAGGCACCGGGGAGCTGTTTTTT.

The CDR3 region has the DNA TGCAGCGTGGCGTTGGACAGCTACAATGAGCAGTTCTTC. It codes for CSVALDSYNEQFF. The rearrangement joins TRBV29-1 to TRBJ2-1; a weak D match, TRBD1 (6 bases). V gave up 6 bases and J gave up 3 bases, with 12 bases separating them. CDR1 and CDR2 (germline): SQVTM, ANQGSEA. The CDR3 extends over 13 amino acids.

The chain couples TRBV28 to TRBJ2-3, with 9 bases fitting TRBD1. The CDR3 totals 13 residues. The V gene's germline CDR1 is MDHEN and CDR2 SYDVKM. V gave up 8 bases and J gave up 6 bases; unmatched junction bases: 6. The chain's CDR3 is CASCTGGADTQYF. CDR3 nucleotides: TGTGCCAGCTGCACAGGGGGCGCGGATACGCAGTATTTT.

The CDR3 DNA is TGTGCCAGCAGTGACCCTTCAGGACAGGGGAACACTGAAGCTTTCTTT. It translates to CASSDPSGQGNTEAFF. V usage is TRBV25-1 and J usage is TRBJ1-1; the match to TRBD1 covers 8 bases. Trimming took 3 bases from V and 1 from J; bases not matched to a gene: 7. Looked up from germline, CDR1 is MGHDK and CDR2 is SYGVNS. CDR3 length: 16 amino acids. Full variable domain (remainder filled in from reference TRBV25-1 and TRBJ1-1): EADIYQTPRYLVIGTGKKITLECSQTMGHDKMYWYQQDPGMELHLIHYSYGVNSTEKGDLSSESTVSRIRTEHFPLTLESARPSHTSQYLCASSDPSGQGNTEAFFGQGTRLTVV.

The chain joins TRBV28 to TRBJ2-7; TRBD2 agrees at 10 bases. The CDR3 length is 14 residues. Per the germline V gene, CDR1 is MDHEN and CDR2 is SYDVKM. The V gene end was trimmed by 8 bases and the J gene end by 3 bases; junction bases not matched to a gene: 7. The CDR3 here is CASFPSGSIYEQYF. The CDR3 coding sequence is TGTGCCAGCTTTCCTAGCGGGAGTATCTACGAGCAGTACTTC.

This chain joins TRBV28 and TRBJ2-7; D is possibly TRBD1 (5 bases). CDR3 length equals 13 residues. The V end lost 4 bases, the J end lost 4 bases, and 11 bases lay between the germline ends. Germline V gene lookup returns CDR1 MDHEN and CDR2 SYDVKM. The CDR3 coding sequence is TGTGCCAGCAGTTATACACAGGAGTACGAGCAGTACTTC. The encoded protein is CASSYTQEYEQYF.

This clone was picked up one time. The rearrangement uses TRBV5-1 and TRBJ2-7; D is possibly TRBD2 (5 bases). The germline CDR1 and CDR2 sequences are SGHRS and YFSETQ. CDR3 length: 13 residues. Trimming cost V 4 bases and J 4 bases, with 12 bases left between them. For the CDR3, the DNA is TGCGCCAGCAGCCCCTTAGGACTTTACGAGCAGTACTTC. Its translation: CASSPLGLYEQYF.

The rearrangement joins TRBV13 to TRBJ1-2; 7 nucleotides align to TRBD1. V was clipped by 1 base and J by 3 bases; unmatched bases: 5. The CDR3 totals 15 residues. Looked up from germline, CDR1 is PRHDT and CDR2 is FYEKMQ (reference sequence). The CDR3 DNA reads as TGTGCCAGCAGCTTAGACAGGGGTGTTTACTATGGCTACACCTTC. Translating it yields CASSLDRGVYYGYTF.

This CDR3 reads CASSLQGIQETQYF. CDR3 nucleotides: TGTGCCAGCAGCTTACAGGGAATCCAAGAGACCCAGTACTTC. The V call is TRBV7-3, the J call TRBJ2-5, with D tentatively TRBD1 (5 bases). The CDR3 is made up of 14 amino acids. The V gene's germline CDR1 is SGHTA and CDR2 FQGTGA. Trimming removed 2 bases at V and 1 base at J, with 8 bases between.

This sequence joins TRBV4-1 and TRBJ2-1, with 8 bases aligning to TRBD2. Trimming took 4 bases from V and 5 from J; bases not matched to a gene: 13. The CDR3 extends over 17 amino acids. Germline V lookup: CDR1 MGHRA, CDR2 YSYEKL. Here the CDR3 DNA reads TGCGCCAGCAGCCTTACTCTAGGACGGGAGGGAAACAATGAGCAGTTCTTC. Residues: CASSLTLGREGNNEQFF.

The chain joins TRBV29-1 to TRBJ2-7; 10 nucleotides agree with TRBD1. This CDR3 has 15 residues. With V trimmed by 6 bases and J by 5 bases, 13 bases remained unmatched. CDR1 and CDR2 (germline): SQVTM, ANQGSEA. Written as DNA, the CDR3 is TGCAGCGTAATGGCGAGGGACAGGGGTGGAAACGAGCAGTACTTC. This encodes CSVMARDRGGNEQYF.

J is TRBJ1-1 and V is TRBV30; D not resolved. From germline, CDR1 is GTSNPN and CDR2 SVGIG (reference sequence). V shed 0 bases and J shed 1 base, with 6 bases lying between them. This CDR3 contains 13 residues. CDR3 sequence (DNA): TGTGCCTGGAGTGTCGGAGCGAACACTGAAGCTTTCTTT. Translating it yields CAWSVGANTEAFF.

The chain uses TRBV18 and TRBJ1-1, with a weak D call TRBD1 (5 bases). The length of the CDR3 is 15 residues. V dropped 5 bases and J dropped 2 bases, with 15 bases sitting between them. Germline lookup yields CDR1 KGHSH and CDR2 LQKENI. The CDR3 sequence: CASSERGSRNTEAFF. CDR3 bases: TGTGCCAGCTCAGAGCGGGGCAGCCGAAACACTGAAGCTTTCTTT.

This chain connects TRBV27 to TRBJ1-1; D is possibly TRBD1 (6 bases). CDR1 and CDR2 (germline): MNHEY, SMNVEV (reference sequence). With 10 bases removed from V and 1 base from J, the gap between germline ends came to 13 bases. This CDR3 comprises 13 residues. The CDR3 DNA reads as TGTGCCACCTGGGGGCTGTCGAACACTGAAGCTTTCTTT. Protein sequence: CATWGLSNTEAFF.